This TCR beta chain was profiled in a study of T cell repertoires in cytomegalovirus infection. Looking at the study overall: Recently identified HLA-C-restricted and well-studied HLA-B-restricted CMV epitopes were used. Public TCR beta signature analysis indicated the presence of both CMV infection and matching HLA type.

TCRdb recomputed calls from the reads with MiXCR, one row per CDR3 protein. Counted here are fewer than 1,000,000 distinct CDR3 sequences, roughly 31% occurring once; the ten biggest clones make up about an eighth. V lost 4 bases to trimming and J lost 1 base, with 12 bases between them. Germline V gives CDR1 SGHRS, CDR2 YFSETQ. The CDR3 contains 14 residues. In this sample, this clonotype turned up a few times. Its antigen is not known. The source was cultured CD8+ T cells from PBMCs, collected from culture after CMV antigen stimulation. This receptor was identified in a human donor in good health (CMV status not recorded). Some clones in this sample may be carry-over from other donors' samples. V is TRBV5-1 and J is TRBJ2-7; D may match TRBD1 or TRBD2 (5 bases each). In DNA form, the CDR3 reads TGCGCCAGCAGCGACGGGACCCAATCCTACGAGCAGTACTTC. It specifies CASSDGTQSYEQYF.